Listed below are T cell receptor beta chains from one sample, sequenced in a study of blood T cell repertoires in COVID-19. Measured with immunoSEQ multiplex PCR; TCRdb has only the in-frame clones, and not every one. The sample yields around 72,000 clones, around 90% seen once. Sequenced input: peripheral blood. These receptors originate from a human donor with active COVID-19. The donor label of this sample is uncertain. Each CDR3 is given with its conserved first and last residue. A D gene is named only where the DNA matches it firmly. Clone size appears in some rows only: once, few, many, or a class for an expanded clone.

v_call	j_call	d_call	clone_size	cdr3_aa	cdr3_nt
TRBV30	TRBJ2-1	.	.	CAWMTTGLGHNEQFF	TGTGCCTGGATGACCACGGGACTGGGGCACAATGAGCAGTTCTTC
TRBV6-2/TRBV6-3	TRBJ2-1	TRBD2	.	CASSSGTSGRWEQFF	TGTGCCAGCAGCTCCGGGACTAGCGGGAGGTGGGAGCAGTTCTTC
TRBV5-1	TRBJ2-7	.	.	CASSLGRIYEQYF	TGCGCCAGCAGCTTGGGCAGGATCTACGAGCAGTACTTC
TRBV10-3	TRBJ1-2	TRBD1	.	CAISESGTGTFYGYTF	TGTGCCATCAGTGAGTCCGGGACAGGGACGTTCTATGGCTACACCTTC
TRBV9	TRBJ1-5	.	.	CASSVEAGVNQPQHF	TGTGCCAGCAGCGTAGAGGCGGGGGTCAATCAGCCCCAGCATTTT
TRBV24-1	TRBJ2-5	.	.	CATSSGAQETQYF	TGTGCCACCTCGTCAGGGGCGCAAGAGACCCAGTACTTC
TRBV6-5	TRBJ1-1	.	.	CASSRQGMNTEAFF	TGTGCCAGCAGTCGCCAGGGTATGAACACTGAAGCTTTCTTT
TRBV19	TRBJ2-1	TRBD2	.	CASSIVLAAWNEQFF	TGTGCCAGTAGTATCGTCCTAGCGGCTTGGAATGAGCAGTTCTTC
TRBV4-1	TRBJ2-1	TRBD2	.	CASTPLRVSGIDDEQFF	TGCGCCAGCACCCCCCTTAGGGTTAGCGGGATTGATGATGAGCAGTTCTTC
TRBV4-3	TRBJ2-5	.	.	CASSQDEAGSPQYF	TGCGCCAGCAGCCAAGATGAGGCGGGTTCTCCCCAGTACTTC
TRBV14	TRBJ1-1	TRBD1	.	CASSKTGMTEAFF	TGTGCCAGCAGCAAGACAGGGATGACTGAAGCTTTCTTT
TRBV9	TRBJ2-2	TRBD2	.	CASSPRGVGTSGTSGELFF	TGTGCCAGCAGCCCCCGGGGGGTGGGGACTAGCGGGACCTCCGGGGAGCTGTTTTTT
TRBV24-1	TRBJ2-1	TRBD2	.	CATSGSRLLAGGPNEQFF	TGTGCCACCAGTGGCTCACGGCTACTAGCGGGAGGCCCCAATGAGCAGTTCTTC
TRBV11-2	TRBJ1-2	.	.	CASRTDNGYTF	TGTGCCAGCAGGACAGATAATGGCTACACCTTC
TRBV9	TRBJ1-1	.	.	CASSVDPQAWTEAFF	TGTGCCAGCAGCGTAGACCCCCAGGCGTGGACTGAAGCTTTCTTT
TRBV28	TRBJ1-4	.	.	CASSAETGFNEKLFF	TGTGCCAGCAGTGCCGAGACAGGCTTTAATGAAAAACTGTTTTTT
TRBV19	TRBJ2-1	TRBD2	.	CASSGLESGSRLNEQFF	TGTGCCAGTAGTGGCCTCGAGAGCGGGAGTCGGCTGAATGAGCAGTTCTTC
TRBV28	TRBJ2-1	.	.	CASTPGGQDHNEQFF	TGTGCCAGCACCCCGGGGGGACAGGATCACAATGAGCAGTTCTTC
TRBV7-9	TRBJ1-3	TRBD1	.	CASSSPGGASGNTIYF	TGTGCCAGCAGCTCGCCAGGGGGCGCTTCTGGAAACACCATATATTTT
TRBV9	TRBJ2-5	.	.	CASSVAIQETQYF	TGTGCCAGCAGCGTAGCCATCCAAGAGACCCAGTACTTC
TRBV28	TRBJ2-7	.	.	CASSPGGFLTGEQYF	TGTGCCAGCAGTCCCGGGGGATTCTTGACCGGCGAGCAGTACTTC
TRBV29-1	TRBJ2-7	.	once	CSVVWASSYEQYF	TGCAGCGTTGTTTGGGCAAGCTCCTACGAGCAGTACTTC
TRBV28	TRBJ1-5	TRBD1	.	CASSTGGRQPQHF	TGTGCCAGCAGCACAGGGGGGCGCCAGCCCCAGCATTTT
TRBV7-2	TRBJ2-5	TRBD2	.	CASSFSGRKETQYF	TGTGCCAGCAGCTTTAGCGGGAGGAAAGAGACCCAGTACTTC